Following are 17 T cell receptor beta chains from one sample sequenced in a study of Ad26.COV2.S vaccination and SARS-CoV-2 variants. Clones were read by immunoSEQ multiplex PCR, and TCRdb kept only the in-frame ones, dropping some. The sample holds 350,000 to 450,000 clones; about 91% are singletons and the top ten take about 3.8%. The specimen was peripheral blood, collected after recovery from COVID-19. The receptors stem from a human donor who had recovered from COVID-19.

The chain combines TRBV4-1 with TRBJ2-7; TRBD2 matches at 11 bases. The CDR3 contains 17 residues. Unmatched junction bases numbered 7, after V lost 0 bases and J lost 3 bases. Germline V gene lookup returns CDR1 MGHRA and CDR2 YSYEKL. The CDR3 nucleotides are TGCGCCAGCAGCCAAGATAAGTTACTAGCGGGGGACTACGAGCAGTACTTC. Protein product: CASSQDKLLAGDYEQYF.

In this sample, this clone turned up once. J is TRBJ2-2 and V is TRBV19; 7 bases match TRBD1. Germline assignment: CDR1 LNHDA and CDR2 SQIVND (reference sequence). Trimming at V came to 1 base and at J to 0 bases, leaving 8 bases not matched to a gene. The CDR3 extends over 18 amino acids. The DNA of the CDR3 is TGTGCCAGTAGTATAGGGCCCGGGACAGCCGCGAACACCGGGGAGCTGTTTTTT. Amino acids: CASSIGPGTAANTGELFF.

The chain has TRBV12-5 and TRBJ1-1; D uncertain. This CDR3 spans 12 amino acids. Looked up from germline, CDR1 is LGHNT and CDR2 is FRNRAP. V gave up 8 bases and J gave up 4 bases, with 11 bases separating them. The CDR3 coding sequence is TGTGCTAGTAGGCCCGGTTTCACTGAAGCTTTCTTT. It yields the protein CASRPGFTEAFF.

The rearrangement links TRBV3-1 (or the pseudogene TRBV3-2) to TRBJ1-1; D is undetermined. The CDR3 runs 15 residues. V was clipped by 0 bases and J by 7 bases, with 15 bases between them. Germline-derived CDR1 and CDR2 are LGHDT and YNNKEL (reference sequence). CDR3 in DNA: TGTGCCAGCAGCCAAGATCTGGCGACGGCCCGTGAAGCTTTCTTT. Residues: CASSQDLATAREAFF.

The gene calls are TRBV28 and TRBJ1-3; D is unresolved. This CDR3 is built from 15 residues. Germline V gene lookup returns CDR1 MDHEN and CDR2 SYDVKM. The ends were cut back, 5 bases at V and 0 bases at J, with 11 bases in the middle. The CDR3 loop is CASSTTLSSGNTIYF. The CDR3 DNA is TGTGCCAGCAGTACTACCCTGAGCTCTGGAAACACCATATATTTT.

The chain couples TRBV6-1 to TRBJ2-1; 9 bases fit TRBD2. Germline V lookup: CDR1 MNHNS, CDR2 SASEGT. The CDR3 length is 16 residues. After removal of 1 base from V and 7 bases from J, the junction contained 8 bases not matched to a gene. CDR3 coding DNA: TGTGCCAGCAGTGAAGTCGGCGGGGGGGCAAGGAATGAGCAGTTCTTC. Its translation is CASSEVGGGARNEQFF.

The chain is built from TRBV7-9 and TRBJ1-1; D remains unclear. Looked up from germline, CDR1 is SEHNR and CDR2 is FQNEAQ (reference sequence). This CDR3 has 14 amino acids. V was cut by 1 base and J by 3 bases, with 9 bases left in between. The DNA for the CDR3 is TGTGCCAGCAGCTTAGGGTACGATGACACTGAAGCTTTCTTT. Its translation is CASSLGYDDTEAFF.

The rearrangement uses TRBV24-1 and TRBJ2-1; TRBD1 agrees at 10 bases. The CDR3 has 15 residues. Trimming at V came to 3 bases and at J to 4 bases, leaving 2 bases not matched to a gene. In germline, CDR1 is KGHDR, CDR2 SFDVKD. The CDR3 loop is CATSDPGQGYNEQFF. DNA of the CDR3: TGTGCCACCAGTGATCCGGGACAGGGGTACAATGAGCAGTTCTTC.

CDR3 region: CASTDRGSEKLFF. The CDR3 DNA sequence: TGTGCCAGCACGGATCGGGGGAGTGAAAAACTGTTTTTT. The chain carries TRBV27 and TRBJ1-4, with D possibly matching TRBD1 (5 bases). This CDR3 is 13 amino acids long. Germline CDR1 is MNHEY and CDR2 is SMNVEV (reference sequence). The ends were cut back, 7 bases at V and 7 bases at J, with 13 bases in the middle.

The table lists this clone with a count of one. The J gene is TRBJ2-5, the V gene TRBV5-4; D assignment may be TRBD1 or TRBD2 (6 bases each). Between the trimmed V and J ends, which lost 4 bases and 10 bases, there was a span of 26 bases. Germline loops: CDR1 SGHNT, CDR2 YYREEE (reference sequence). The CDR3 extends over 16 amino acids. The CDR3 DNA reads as TGTGCCAGCAGCCGCCGGTCCGGGGGCCCCAAGGAAGTCCAGTACTTC. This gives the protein CASSRRSGGPKEVQYF.

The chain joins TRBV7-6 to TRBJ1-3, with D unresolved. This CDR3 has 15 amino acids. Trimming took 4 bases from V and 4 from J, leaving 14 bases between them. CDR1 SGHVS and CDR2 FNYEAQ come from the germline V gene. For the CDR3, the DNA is TGTGCCAGCAGCTCCTCCCCAGTTACCGGAAACACCATATATTTT. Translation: CASSSSPVTGNTIYF.

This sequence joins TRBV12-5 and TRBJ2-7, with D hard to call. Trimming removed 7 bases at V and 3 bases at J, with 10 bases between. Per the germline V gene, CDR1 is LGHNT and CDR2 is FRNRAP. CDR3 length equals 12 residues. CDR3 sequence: CASEGQDYEQYF. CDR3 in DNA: TGTGCTAGTGAGGGTCAGGACTACGAGCAGTACTTC.

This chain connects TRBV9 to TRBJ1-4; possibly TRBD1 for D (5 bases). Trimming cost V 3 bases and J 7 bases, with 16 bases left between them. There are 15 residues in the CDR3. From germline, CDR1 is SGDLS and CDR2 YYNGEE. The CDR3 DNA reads TGTGCCAGCAGCGCCACCTCAGGGATGTCTGAAAAACTGTTTTTT. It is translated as CASSATSGMSEKLFF.

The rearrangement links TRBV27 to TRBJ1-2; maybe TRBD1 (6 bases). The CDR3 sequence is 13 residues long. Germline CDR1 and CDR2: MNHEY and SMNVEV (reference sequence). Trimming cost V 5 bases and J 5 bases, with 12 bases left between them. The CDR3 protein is CASSETGWYGYTF. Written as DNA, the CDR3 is TGTGCCAGCAGTGAAACAGGGTGGTATGGCTACACCTTC.

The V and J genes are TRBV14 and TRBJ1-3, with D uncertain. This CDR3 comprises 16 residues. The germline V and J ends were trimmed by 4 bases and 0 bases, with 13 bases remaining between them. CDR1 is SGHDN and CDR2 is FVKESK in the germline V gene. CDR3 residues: CASSRAEPISGNTIYF. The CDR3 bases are TGTGCCAGCAGCCGGGCGGAGCCCATCTCTGGAAACACCATATATTTT.

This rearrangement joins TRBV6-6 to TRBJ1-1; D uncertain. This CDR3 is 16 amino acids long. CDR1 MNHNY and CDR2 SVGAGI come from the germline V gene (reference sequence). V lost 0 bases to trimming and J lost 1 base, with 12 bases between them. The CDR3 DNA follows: TGTGCCAGCAGTTACTCGCCCAGGAATCAGAACACTGAAGCTTTCTTT. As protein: CASSYSPRNQNTEAFF.

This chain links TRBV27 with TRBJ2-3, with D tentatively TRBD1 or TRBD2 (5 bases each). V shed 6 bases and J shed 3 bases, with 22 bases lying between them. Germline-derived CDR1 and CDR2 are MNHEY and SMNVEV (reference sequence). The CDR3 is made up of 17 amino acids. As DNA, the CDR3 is TGTGCCAGCAGACTTAACGCCGGGGCCAGGGTTACAGATACGCAGTATTTT. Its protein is CASRLNAGARVTDTQYF.